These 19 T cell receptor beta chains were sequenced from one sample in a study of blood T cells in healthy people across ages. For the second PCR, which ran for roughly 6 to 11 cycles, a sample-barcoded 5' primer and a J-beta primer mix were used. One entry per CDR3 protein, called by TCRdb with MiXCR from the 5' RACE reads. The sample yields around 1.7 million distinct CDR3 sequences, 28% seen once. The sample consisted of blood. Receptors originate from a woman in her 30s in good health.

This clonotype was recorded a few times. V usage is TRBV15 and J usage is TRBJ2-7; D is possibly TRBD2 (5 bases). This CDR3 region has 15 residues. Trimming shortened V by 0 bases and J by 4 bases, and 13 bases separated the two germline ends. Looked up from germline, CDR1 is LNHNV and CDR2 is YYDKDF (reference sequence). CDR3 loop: CATSRDDNGIYEQYF. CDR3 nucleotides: TGTGCCACCAGCAGAGATGATAACGGGATATACGAGCAGTACTTC. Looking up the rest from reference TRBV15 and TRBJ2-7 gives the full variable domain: DAMVIQNPRYQVTQFGKPVTLSCSQTLNHNVMYWYQQKSSQAPKLLFHYYDKDFNNEADTPDNFQSRRPNTSFCFLDIRSPGLGDTAMYLCATSRDDNGIYEQYFGPGTRLTVT.

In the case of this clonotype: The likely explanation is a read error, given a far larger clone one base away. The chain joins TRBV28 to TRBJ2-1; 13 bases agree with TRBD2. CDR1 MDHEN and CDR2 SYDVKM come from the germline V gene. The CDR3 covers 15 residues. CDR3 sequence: CASSPGTSGNNKQFF. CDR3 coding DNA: TGTGCCAGCAGTCCGGGGACTAGCGGGAACAATAAGCAGTTCTTC.

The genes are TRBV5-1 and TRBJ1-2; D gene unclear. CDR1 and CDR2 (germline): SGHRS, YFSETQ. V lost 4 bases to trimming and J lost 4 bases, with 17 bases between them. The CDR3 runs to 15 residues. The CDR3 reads CASSPRSQASYGYTF. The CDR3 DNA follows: TGCGCCAGCAGCCCCCGGAGCCAGGCTTCCTATGGCTACACCTTC. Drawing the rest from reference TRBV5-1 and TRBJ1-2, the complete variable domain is KAGVTQTPRYLIKTRGQQVTLSCSPISGHRSVSWYQQTPGQGLQFLFEYFSETQRNKGNFPGRFSGRQFSNSRSEMNVSTLELGDSALYLCASSPRSQASYGYTFGSGTRLTVV.

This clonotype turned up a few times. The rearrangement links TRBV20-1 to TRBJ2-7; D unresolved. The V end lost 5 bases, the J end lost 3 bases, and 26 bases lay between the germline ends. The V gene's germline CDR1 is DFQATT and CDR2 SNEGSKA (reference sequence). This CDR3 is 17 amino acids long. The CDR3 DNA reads TGCAGTGCTGAACCGTTGGACCCGAATGCATTAAACTACGAGCAGTACTTC. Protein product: CSAEPLDPNALNYEQYF.

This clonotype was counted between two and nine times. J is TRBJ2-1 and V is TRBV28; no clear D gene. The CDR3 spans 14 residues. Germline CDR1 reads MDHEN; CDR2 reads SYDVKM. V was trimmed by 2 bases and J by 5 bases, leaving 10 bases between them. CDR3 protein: CASSLPDVNNEQFF. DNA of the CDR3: TGTGCCAGCAGTTTACCCGACGTAAACAATGAGCAGTTCTTC.

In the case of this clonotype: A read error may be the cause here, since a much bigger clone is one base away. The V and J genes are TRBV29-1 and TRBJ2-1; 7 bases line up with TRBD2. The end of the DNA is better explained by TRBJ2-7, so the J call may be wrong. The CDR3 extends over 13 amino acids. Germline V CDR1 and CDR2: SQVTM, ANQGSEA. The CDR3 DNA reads TGCAGCACAACGGGCGGGGGTTACAATGAGCAGTACTTC. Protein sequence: CSTTGGGYNEQYF.

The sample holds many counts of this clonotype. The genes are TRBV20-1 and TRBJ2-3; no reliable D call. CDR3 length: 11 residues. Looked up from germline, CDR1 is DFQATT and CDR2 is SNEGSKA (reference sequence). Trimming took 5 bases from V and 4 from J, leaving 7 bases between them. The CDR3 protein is CSAPYPDTQYF. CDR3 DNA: TGCAGTGCTCCATACCCAGATACGCAGTATTTT.

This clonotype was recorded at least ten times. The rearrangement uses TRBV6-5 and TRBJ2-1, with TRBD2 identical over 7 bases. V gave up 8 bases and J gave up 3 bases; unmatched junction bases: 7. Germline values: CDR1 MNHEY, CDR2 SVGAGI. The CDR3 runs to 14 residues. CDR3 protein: CASGTLADYNEQFF. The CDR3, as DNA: TGTGCCAGCGGGACCCTAGCGGACTACAATGAGCAGTTCTTC.

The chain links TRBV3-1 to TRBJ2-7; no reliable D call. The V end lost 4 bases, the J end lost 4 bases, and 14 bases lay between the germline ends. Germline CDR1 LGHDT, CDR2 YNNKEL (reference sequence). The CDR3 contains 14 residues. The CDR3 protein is CASSRWLGFYEQYF. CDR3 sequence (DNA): TGTGCCAGCAGCCGCTGGTTGGGGTTTTACGAGCAGTACTTC.

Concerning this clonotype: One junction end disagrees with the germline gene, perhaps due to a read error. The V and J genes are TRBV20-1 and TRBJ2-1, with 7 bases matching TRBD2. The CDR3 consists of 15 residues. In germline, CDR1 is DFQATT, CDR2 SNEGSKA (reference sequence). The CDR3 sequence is CSARRLTSSHNEQFF. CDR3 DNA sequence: TGCAGTGCTAGGAGACTGACTAGCTCCCACAATGAGCAGTTCTTC.

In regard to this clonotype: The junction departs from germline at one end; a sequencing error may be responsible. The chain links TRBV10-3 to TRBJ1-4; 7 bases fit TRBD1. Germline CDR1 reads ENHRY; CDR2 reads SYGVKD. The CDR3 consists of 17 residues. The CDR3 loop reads CAIGEGGGPGTNEKLFF. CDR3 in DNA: TGTGCCATCGGTGAAGGGGGCGGCCCGGGGACTAATGAAAAACTGTTTTTT.

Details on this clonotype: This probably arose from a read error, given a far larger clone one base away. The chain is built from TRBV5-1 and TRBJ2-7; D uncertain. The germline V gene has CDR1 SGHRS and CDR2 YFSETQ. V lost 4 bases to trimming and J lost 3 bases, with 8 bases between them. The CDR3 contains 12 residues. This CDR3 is CASSQDDYEQYF. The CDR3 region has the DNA TGCGCCAGCAGCCAGGACGACTACGAGCAGTACTTC.

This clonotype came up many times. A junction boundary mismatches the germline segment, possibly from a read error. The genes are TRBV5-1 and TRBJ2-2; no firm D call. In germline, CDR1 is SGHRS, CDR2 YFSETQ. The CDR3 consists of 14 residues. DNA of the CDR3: TGTGCCAGCAGCTTGGACGGGAACACCGGGGAGCTGTTTTTT. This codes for CASSLDGNTGELFF.

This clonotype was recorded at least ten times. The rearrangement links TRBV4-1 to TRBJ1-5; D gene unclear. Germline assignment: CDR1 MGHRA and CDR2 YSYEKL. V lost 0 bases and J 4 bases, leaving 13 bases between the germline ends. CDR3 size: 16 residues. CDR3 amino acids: CASSQDGLGRNQPQHF. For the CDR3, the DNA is TGCGCCAGCAGCCAAGATGGATTGGGGAGGAATCAGCCCCAGCATTTT.

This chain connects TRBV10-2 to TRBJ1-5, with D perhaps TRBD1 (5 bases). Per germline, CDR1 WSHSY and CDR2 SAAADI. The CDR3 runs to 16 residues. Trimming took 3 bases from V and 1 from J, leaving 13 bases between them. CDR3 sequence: CASSERREASNQPQHF. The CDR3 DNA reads TGCGCCAGCAGTGAACGCAGGGAGGCGAGCAATCAGCCCCAGCATTTT.

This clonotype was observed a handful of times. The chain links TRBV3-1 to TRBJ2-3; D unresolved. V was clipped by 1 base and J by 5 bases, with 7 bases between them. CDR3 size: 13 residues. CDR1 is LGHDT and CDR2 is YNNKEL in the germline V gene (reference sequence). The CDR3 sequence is CASSQGSRDTQYF. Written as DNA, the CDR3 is TGTGCCAGCAGCCAAGGTTCACGAGATACGCAGTATTTT.

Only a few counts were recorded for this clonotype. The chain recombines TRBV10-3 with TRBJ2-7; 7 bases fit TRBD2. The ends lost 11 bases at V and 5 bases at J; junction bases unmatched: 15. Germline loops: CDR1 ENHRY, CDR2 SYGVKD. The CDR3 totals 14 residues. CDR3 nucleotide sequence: TGTGCCTCCAGGGAGGGCGGGATGGGCGACGAGCAGTACTTC. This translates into CASREGGMGDEQYF.

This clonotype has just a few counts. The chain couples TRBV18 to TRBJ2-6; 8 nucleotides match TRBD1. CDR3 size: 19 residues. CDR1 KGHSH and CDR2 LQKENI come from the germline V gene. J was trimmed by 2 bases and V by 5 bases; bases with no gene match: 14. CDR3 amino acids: CASSSLASGQGAGANVLTF. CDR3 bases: TGTGCCAGCTCATCTCTAGCCTCTGGACAGGGAGCTGGGGCCAACGTCCTGACTTTC.

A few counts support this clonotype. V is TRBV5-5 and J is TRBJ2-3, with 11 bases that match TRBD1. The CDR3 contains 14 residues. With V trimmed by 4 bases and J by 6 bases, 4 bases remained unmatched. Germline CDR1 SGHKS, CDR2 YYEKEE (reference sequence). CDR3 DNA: TGTGCCAGCAGCGCCGGGACAGGGGGGGATACGCAGTATTTT. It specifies CASSAGTGGDTQYF.